This TCR beta chain was recovered during a study of blood T cell repertoires in COVID-19. Some clones are missing from TCRdb's copy, which holds only in-frame ones; the method was immunoSEQ multiplex PCR. The sample records around 100,000 clones, around 80% being singletons. This receptor was taken from a man aged 70-80 years with active or convalescent COVID-19. Sequencing input: peripheral blood.

The CDR3 DNA follows: TGTGCCAGCAGTGATCGGACAGAAAATGAAAAACTGTTTTTT. It encodes CASSDRTENEKLFF. The rearrangement links TRBV6-1 to TRBJ1-4; tentatively, D is TRBD1 (6 bases). Germline CDR1 reads MNHNS; CDR2 reads SASEGT. V lost 3 bases and J lost 5, with 10 bases in between. The CDR3 totals 14 residues.